This TCR beta chain was recovered during a study of T-cell reconstitution after alpha-beta-depleted transplantation in children. The study, taken as a whole, reports: In patients about two months after transplant, alpha-beta T cells reportedly arose from several hundred expanded graft clones. Diversity of TCRbeta at day 60 was high in some patients, arising from surviving recipient T cells and thymic progenitors.

Unique molecular identifiers were incorporated into the prepared TCRbeta library. TCRdb used MiXCR to reprocess the PCR reads, holding one entry per CDR3 protein. Counted here are a few hundred thousand distinct CDR3 sequences, 10% to 15% occurring once; the ten biggest clones make up about 2%. Per germline, CDR1 SQVTM and CDR2 ANQGSEA. V was shortened by 5 bases and J by 3 bases, with 12 bases between the two germline ends. The length of the CDR3 is 13 residues. In the case of this clonotype: Its antigen is still unknown.

V is TRBV29-1 and J is TRBJ2-3; TRBD2 is a possible D gene (7 bases). This material consisted of PBMCs, mostly from graft donor cells, taken 360 days after TCRalphabeta/CD19-depleted stem cell transplant. The TCR sequence derives from a male patient younger than 18 who had a stem cell transplant for acute myeloid leukemia, so the T cells may come from the graft donor. The DNA of the CDR3 is TGCAGCGTTCGGGGGGCCGGGACAGATACGCAGTATTTT. Translation gives CSVRGAGTDTQYF.